The next 26 T cell receptor beta chains were all read from a single sample in a study of T cell responses to AZD1222 COVID-19 vaccine. Some clones are missing from TCRdb's copy, which holds only in-frame ones; the method was immunoSEQ multiplex PCR. Of 250,000 to 300,000 clones listed, 94% are singletons. Specimen: peripheral blood, collected 28 days after the second AZD1222 dose. Every receptor here comes from an adult who received the AZD1222 COVID-19 vaccine.

V and J are TRBV5-6 and TRBJ2-7; D is uncertain. The V end was cut by 5 bases, the J end by 4 bases, with 13 bases between. Germline-derived CDR1 and CDR2 are SGHDT and YYEEEE. This CDR3 comprises 13 residues. In DNA form, the CDR3 reads TGTGCCAGCAGTGACCGGGCCCCATACGAGCAGTACTTC. Encoded protein: CASSDRAPYEQYF. Using reference TRBV5-6 and TRBJ2-7 for the parts outside the CDR3, the full variable domain is DAGVTQSPTHLIKTRGQQVTLRCSPKSGHDTVSWYQQALGQGPQFIFQYYEEEERQRGNFPDRFSGHQFPNYSSELNVNALLLGDSALYLCASSDRAPYEQYFGPGTRLTVT.

The genes are TRBV5-1 and TRBJ2-7, with D uncertain. V lost 4 bases and J lost 4, with 6 bases in between. The V gene's germline CDR1 is SGHRS and CDR2 YFSETQ. The CDR3 totals 11 residues. The CDR3 DNA follows: TGCGCCAGCAGCCTAAAATACGAGCAGTACTTC. Translating gives CASSLKYEQYF.

The chain links TRBV27 to TRBJ1-2; D is unresolved. Trimming took 6 bases from V and 8 from J, leaving 19 bases between them. CDR1 is MNHEY and CDR2 is SMNVEV in the germline V gene (reference sequence). The CDR3 length is 14 residues. CDR3 in DNA: TGTGCCAGCAGGCCCCCGGGAGGCGCTAACGGCTACACCTTC. The encoded protein is CASRPPGGANGYTF.

The genes are TRBV5-1 and TRBJ2-3, with 8 bases matching TRBD2. The CDR3 sequence is 15 residues long. Per the germline V gene, CDR1 is SGHRS and CDR2 is YFSETQ. V lost 4 bases to trimming and J lost 2 bases; unmatched junction nucleotides: 6. The CDR3 here is CASSPGTRVTDTQYF. The DNA of the CDR3 is TGCGCCAGCAGCCCCGGGACTAGGGTCACAGATACGCAGTATTTT.

The chain carries TRBV9 and TRBJ1-3; D ambiguous. Germline V lookup: CDR1 SGDLS, CDR2 YYNGEE. The V end lost 0 bases, the J end lost 0 bases, and 10 bases lay between the germline ends. The CDR3 runs 16 residues. The CDR3 nucleotides read TGTGCCAGCAGCGTAGCTTCGAGCTACTCTGGAAACACCATATATTTT. Residues: CASSVASSYSGNTIYF.

The chain uses TRBV7-3 and TRBJ2-3, with 14 bases matching TRBD2. V lost 4 bases to trimming and J lost 3 bases; unmatched junction nucleotides: 6. CDR1 is SGHTA and CDR2 is FQGTGA in the germline V gene. The CDR3 runs to 17 residues. The CDR3 protein is CASSSGLAGVGTDTQYF. The CDR3 DNA is TGTGCCAGCAGCTCGGGACTAGCGGGAGTAGGGACAGATACGCAGTATTTT.

The rearrangement uses TRBV5-4 and TRBJ1-4; 7 positions match TRBD1. The junction had 8 bases not matched to a gene; V was cut back by 6 bases and J by 3 bases. This CDR3 is 15 amino acids long. Per the germline V gene, CDR1 is SGHNT and CDR2 is YYREEE (reference sequence). This CDR3 reads CASTFRGAANEKLFF. The CDR3, as DNA: TGTGCCAGCACCTTCAGGGGGGCGGCTAATGAAAAACTGTTTTTT. Supplemented by reference TRBV5-4 and TRBJ1-4, the full variable domain reads ETGVTQSPTHLIKTRGQQVTLRCSSQSGHNTVSWYQQALGQGPQFIFQYYREEENGRGNFPPRFSGLQFPNYSSELNVNALELDDSALYLCASTFRGAANEKLFFGSGTQLSVL.

This clone was counted a few times. V gene TRBV6-5 combines with J gene TRBJ1-1; no firm D call. V was pared by 5 bases and J by 1 base, with 8 bases between. Germline CDR1 and CDR2: MNHEY and SVGAGI. This CDR3 contains 13 residues. The CDR3 protein is CASSTWKNTEAFF. The DNA for the CDR3 is TGTGCCAGCAGTACTTGGAAGAACACTGAAGCTTTCTTT.

The rearrangement uses TRBV2 and TRBJ2-1, with 10 bases matching TRBD1. Germline CDR1 is SNHLY and CDR2 is FYNNEI. There are 15 residues in the CDR3. V lost 6 bases to trimming and J lost 0 bases; unmatched junction nucleotides: 2. CDR3 DNA sequence: TGTGCCAGCAGGGGGGACAGGGGCTCCTACAATGAGCAGTTCTTC. Protein: CASRGDRGSYNEQFF.

The chain joins TRBV9 to TRBJ1-1; tentatively, D is TRBD1 (6 bases). Per the germline V gene, CDR1 is SGDLS and CDR2 is YYNGEE. The CDR3 loop spans 15 amino acids. V was clipped by 0 bases and J by 5 bases, with 14 bases between them. CDR3 sequence: CASSVEGVVGTEAFF. The DNA of the CDR3 is TGTGCCAGCAGCGTAGAGGGGGTTGTGGGGACTGAAGCTTTCTTT.

The chain employs TRBV19 and TRBJ1-6, with 7 bases fitting TRBD1. Germline values: CDR1 LNHDA, CDR2 SQIVND (reference sequence). The CDR3 is made up of 16 amino acids. Germline trimming cut 1 base from V and 9 bases from J; bases unmatched to any gene: 9. DNA of the CDR3: TGTGCCAGTAGTATAGGTGACACAGGGGTGGGTTCACCCCTCCACTTT. This codes for CASSIGDTGVGSPLHF. The full variable domain, with the rest looked up from reference TRBV19 and TRBJ1-6, is DGGITQSPKYLFRKEGQNVTLSCEQNLNHDAMYWYRQDPGQGLRLIYYSQIVNDFQKGDIAEGYSVSREKKESFPLTVTSAQKNPTAFYLCASSIGDTGVGSPLHFGNGTRLTVT.

This clone occurred once. This chain uses TRBV7-6 with TRBJ1-6; D may be TRBD1 (6 bases). V was shortened by 0 bases and J by 7 bases, with 10 bases between the two germline ends. CDR3 size: 15 residues. Per germline, CDR1 SGHVS and CDR2 FNYEAQ. Here the CDR3 DNA reads TGTGCCAGCAGCTTAGCATTAGGGGGAAATTCACCCCTCCACTTT. As protein: CASSLALGGNSPLHF.

The chain couples TRBV28 to TRBJ2-2; 8 bases align to TRBD1. The CDR3 runs to 16 residues. The germline V gene encodes CDR1 MDHEN and CDR2 SYDVKM. The V and J ends lost 4 bases and 5 bases, in that order; junction bases with no gene match: 9. In nucleotides, the CDR3 is TGTGCCAGCAGTTCCCCGTGGACAGGGAAAACCGGGGAGCTGTTTTTT. It is translated as CASSSPWTGKTGELFF.

CDR3 in amino acids: CASKGDRRRGNTF. CDR3 in DNA: TGTGCCAGCAAGGGGGACAGGAGACGGGGGAACACCTTC. The genes are TRBV28 and TRBJ1-2; 8 nucleotides line up with TRBD1. Germline lookup yields CDR1 MDHEN and CDR2 SYDVKM. The CDR3 runs 13 residues. With V trimmed by 7 bases and J by 12 bases, 13 bases remained unmatched.

The chain carries TRBV29-1 and TRBJ2-1, with D possibly being TRBD2 (6 bases). V was trimmed by 5 bases and J by 5 bases, leaving 19 bases between them. CDR1 is SQVTM and CDR2 is ANQGSEA in the germline V gene. This CDR3 region has 15 residues. CDR3 bases: TGCAGCGTTCGCATAAGACTAGAAGTCGACAATGAGCAGTTCTTC. Its protein is CSVRIRLEVDNEQFF.

This chain joins TRBV2 and TRBJ2-3, with D maybe TRBD2 (6 bases). The length of the CDR3 is 16 residues. From germline, CDR1 is SNHLY and CDR2 FYNNEI. V was trimmed by 7 bases and J by 6 bases, leaving 23 bases between them. CDR3 in DNA: TGTGCCAGCATCTGGTCCCGAAACCGGGGGTCGGATACGCAGTATTTT. As protein: CASIWSRNRGSDTQYF.

The gene calls are TRBV6-5 and TRBJ2-5; D unresolved. Trimming removed 5 bases from V and 1 base from J, with 5 bases in between. Germline V gene data show CDR1 as MNHEY and CDR2 as SVGAGI. The CDR3 length is 12 residues. The CDR3, as DNA: TGTGCCAGCAGTAACCCCCAAGAGACCCAGTACTTC. Protein: CASSNPQETQYF.

The V call is TRBV6-6, the J call TRBJ2-7; D is tentatively TRBD1 or TRBD2 (5 bases each). The CDR3 is 15 amino acids. The germline V gene encodes CDR1 MNHNY and CDR2 SVGAGI (reference sequence). V was shortened by 2 bases and J by 5 bases, with 16 bases between the two germline ends. CDR3 sequence (DNA): TGTGCCAGCAGTTACGACACAGCAGTGGGGGACGAGCAGTACTTC. This sequence encodes CASSYDTAVGDEQYF.

This clone has just a few counts. The chain has TRBV6-1 and TRBJ1-6; D not certain. V lost 1 base to trimming and J lost 18 bases, with 16 bases between them. Germline loops: CDR1 MNHNS, CDR2 SASEGT. This CDR3 comprises 13 residues. CDR3 in amino acids: CASSEGSSGPPHF. The CDR3 bases are TGTGCCAGCAGTGAAGGCTCATCCGGACCTCCCCACTTT.

V gene TRBV4-2 combines with J gene TRBJ2-5; 10 nucleotides agree with TRBD2. V lost 6 bases to trimming and J lost 4 bases; unmatched junction nucleotides: 11. Germline values: CDR1 LGHNA, CDR2 YNFKEQ. CDR3 length: 16 residues. The CDR3 sequence: CASSSSGTSVGETQYF. In nucleotides, the CDR3 is TGTGCCAGCAGTAGCTCCGGGACTAGCGTAGGAGAGACCCAGTACTTC.

The rearrangement joins TRBV19 to TRBJ1-6, with TRBD1 as a possible D gene (5 bases). This CDR3 comprises 16 residues. From germline, CDR1 is LNHDA and CDR2 SQIVND (reference sequence). The V and J ends lost 4 bases and 5 bases respectively, with 15 bases between them. The CDR3 bases are TGTGCCAGTAGTACCCGTCGGGGGTTCAATAATTCACCCCTCCACTTT. This codes for CASSTRRGFNNSPLHF.

V and J are TRBV18 and TRBJ2-1, with 7 bases aligning to TRBD2. Germline CDR1 KGHSH, CDR2 LQKENI. V lost 0 bases and J lost 0; bases outside the gene matches: 2. The length of the CDR3 is 16 residues. The CDR3 reads CASSPPGGGSYNEQFF. The CDR3, as DNA: TGTGCCAGCTCACCACCGGGGGGGGGCTCCTACAATGAGCAGTTCTTC.

The J gene is TRBJ2-1, the V gene TRBV29-1; the D call may be TRBD1 or TRBD2 (5 bases each). Germline V CDR1 and CDR2: SQVTM, ANQGSEA. This CDR3 comprises 12 residues. The V gene lost 7 bases and the J gene lost 6 bases, with 13 bases spanning the gap. The CDR3 DNA is TGCAGCGCTGGGACCCCAGGCAATGAGCAGTTCTTC. Its protein product is CSAGTPGNEQFF.

The sample holds one count of this clone. The chain recombines TRBV11-2 with TRBJ1-6, with TRBD1 matching 8 bases. V gave up 2 bases and J gave up 7 bases; unmatched junction bases: 10. Germline V lookup: CDR1 SGHAT, CDR2 FQNNGV. The CDR3 has 17 amino acids. The DNA of the CDR3 is TGTGCCAGCAGCTTACTCGGACAGGGTAATAAAAATTCACCCCTCCACTTT. The encoded protein is CASSLLGQGNKNSPLHF.

The chain couples TRBV15 to TRBJ2-2, with D perhaps matching TRBD2 (6 bases). V was shortened by 5 bases and J by 6 bases, with 19 bases between the two germline ends. Germline CDR1 is LNHNV and CDR2 is YYDKDF (reference sequence). The CDR3 consists of 16 residues. The CDR3 sequence is CATSPRWAGTAGELFF. CDR3 nucleotides: TGTGCCACCAGCCCCAGGTGGGCGGGAACTGCCGGGGAGCTGTTTTTT.

This chain joins TRBV7-9 and TRBJ1-2; D gene ambiguous. The germline V gene has CDR1 SEHNR and CDR2 FQNEAQ (reference sequence). With 3 bases removed from V and 6 bases from J, the gap between germline ends came to 5 bases. The CDR3 spans 11 residues. CDR3 in amino acids: CASSFSDGYTF. CDR3 coding DNA: TGTGCCAGCAGCTTCTCCGATGGCTACACCTTC.